The 10 T cell receptor beta chains in this list originate from one sample, sequenced in a study of blood T cell repertoires in COVID-19. Repertoires were generated with immunoSEQ multiplex PCR, while TCRdb's copy carries only in-frame clones and drops some. The table records about 250,000 clones, over 75% of them present only once. The sequencing input was PBMCs or T cells enriched from blood (not recorded which). These receptors were collected from a woman aged 18-30 years who had recovered from COVID-19.

The chain has TRBV7-9 and TRBJ1-2; 7 nucleotides agree with TRBD1. Germline CDR1 reads SEHNR; CDR2 reads FQNEAQ (reference sequence). CDR3 length: 17 residues. V was clipped by 5 bases and J by 1 base; unmatched bases: 13. The CDR3 reads CASSQDIGTVSNYGYTF. In DNA form, the CDR3 reads TGTGCCAGCAGCCAGGATATCGGGACAGTCAGTAACTATGGCTACACCTTC.

The V and J genes are TRBV4-1 and TRBJ1-2, with D perhaps matching TRBD1 (6 bases). Trimming removed 0 bases from V and 5 bases from J, with 13 bases in between. The V gene's germline CDR1 is MGHRA and CDR2 YSYEKL. This CDR3 region has 15 residues. CDR3 sequence (DNA): TGCGCCAGCAGCCAAGATCCGGACAGCACATATGGCTACACCTTC. Translation: CASSQDPDSTYGYTF.

This clone appeared once. The V gene is TRBV19, the J gene TRBJ1-5; no clear D gene. Trimming removed 10 bases from V and 4 bases from J, with 17 bases in between. Germline V gene lookup returns CDR1 LNHDA and CDR2 SQIVND (reference sequence). The CDR3 sequence is 14 residues long. CDR3 coding DNA: TGTGCCACCAGCCCTAATGAGGGTAATCAGCCCCAGCATTTT. Translated: CATSPNEGNQPQHF.

The J gene is TRBJ1-2, the V gene TRBV7-9; TRBD1 might be the D (5 bases). V gave up 5 bases and J gave up 1 base, with 14 bases separating them. CDR1 and CDR2 from the germline V gene are SEHNR and FQNEAQ (reference sequence). The CDR3 totals 15 residues. CDR3 bases: TGTGCCAGCAGCCCTAGTCTGGGGGGTAACTATGGCTACACCTTC. Its translation: CASSPSLGGNYGYTF.

The chain is built from TRBV7-2 and TRBJ2-3; 14 bases are a match to TRBD2. Germline-derived CDR1 and CDR2 are SGHTA and FQGNSA. CDR3 size: 15 residues. After removal of 6 bases from V and 13 bases from J, the junction contained 12 bases not matched to a gene. The CDR3 DNA reads TGTGCCAGCAGTTCACCAGAATCGGGACTAGCGGGGGAGTATTTT. Amino acid sequence: CASSSPESGLAGEYF.

The genes are TRBV19 and TRBJ1-3; the D is unclear. V lost 5 bases, J lost 2 bases, and 10 bases lay in between. The CDR3 is made up of 14 amino acids. The germline gives CDR1 LNHDA, CDR2 SQIVND (reference sequence). The CDR3 reads CASSPGLTGNTIYF. CDR3 coding DNA: TGTGCCAGTAGTCCAGGATTAACTGGAAACACCATATATTTT.

This clone has a handful of counts. This chain's CDR3 is CASSDLLAGQYEQYF. The DNA for the CDR3 is TGTGCCAGCAGTGATCTACTAGCGGGGCAGTACGAGCAGTACTTC. The rearrangement uses TRBV2 and TRBJ2-7; 10 positions agree with TRBD2. The CDR3 spans 15 residues. Germline V CDR1 and CDR2: SNHLY, FYNNEI. Losses at the gene ends were 3 bases for V and 4 bases for J; bases not matched to a gene: 6.

J is TRBJ2-5 and V is TRBV9; D unclear. CDR3 length equals 13 residues. Germline-derived CDR1 and CDR2 are SGDLS and YYNGEE. V was shortened by 2 bases and J by 3 bases, with 8 bases between the two germline ends. For the CDR3, the DNA is TGTGCCAGCAGCGTCTGGCAGGAAGAGACCCAGTACTTC. Translation: CASSVWQEETQYF.

CDR3 loop: CASSPGTNDQPQHF. The CDR3 region has the DNA TGTGCCAGCTCACCCGGGACAAATGATCAGCCCCAGCATTTT. V gene TRBV18 combines with J gene TRBJ1-5; a possible D gene is TRBD1 (6 bases). The CDR3 spans 14 residues. Germline V gene data show CDR1 as KGHSH and CDR2 as LQKENI. V lost 3 bases and J lost 5, with 11 bases in between.

V and J are TRBV9 and TRBJ1-1; a possible D gene is TRBD1 (5 bases). Trimming left V 0 bases short and J 5 bases short, with 17 bases between. CDR3 size: 16 residues. CDR1 and CDR2 from the germline V gene are SGDLS and YYNGEE. The CDR3: CASSVATGGLSTEAFF. The CDR3 coding sequence is TGTGCCAGCAGCGTAGCTACGGGGGGACTGTCTACTGAAGCTTTCTTT.